The 20 T cell receptor beta chains in this list originate from one sample, sequenced in a study of blood T cell repertoires in COVID-19. The data were produced by immunoSEQ multiplex PCR, yet TCRdb's version contains in-frame clones alone and is incomplete. The sample lists roughly 100,000 clones, more than 85% seen once, with 2.5% to 3.5% in the top ten. The sample consisted of peripheral blood. The receptor source for this set is a man aged 50 to 59 with active or convalescent COVID-19.

A remark on this clone: The identical CDR3 is also encoded by other nucleotide sequences in the sample. The chain recombines TRBV5-1 with TRBJ2-5, with 7 bases that match TRBD1. Germline V gene sequence: CDR1 SGHRS, CDR2 YFSETQ. J lost 4 bases, V lost 0 bases, and 0 bases had no gene match. This CDR3 comprises 13 residues. The CDR3 bases are TGCGCCAGCAGCTTGGGGACAGGAGAGACCCAGTACTTC. Encoded protein: CASSLGTGETQYF.

The V gene is TRBV21-1, the J gene TRBJ2-7; the tabulated D call, TRBD2, remains unverified against the DNA. TRBV21-1 is an annotated pseudogene. The CDR3 length is 13 residues. This CDR3 reads CASSKGLRRVVDV. The CDR3 nucleotides are TGTGCCAGCAGCAAGGGTCTGAGGAGGGTGGTCGACGTC.

The rearrangement uses TRBV18 and TRBJ1-6; D ambiguous. CDR3 length: 15 residues. The germline V gene has CDR1 KGHSH and CDR2 LQKENI. Trimming took 3 bases from V and 8 from J, leaving 14 bases between them. CDR3 bases: TGTGCCAGCTCACCGGGAGATCAGATTCATTCACCCCTCCACTTT. It is translated as CASSPGDQIHSPLHF.

J is TRBJ1-1 and V is TRBV5-1; 10 bases agree with TRBD1. With V trimmed by 3 bases and J by 1 base, 6 bases remained unmatched. The V gene's germline CDR1 is SGHRS and CDR2 YFSETQ. This CDR3 has 16 amino acids. The DNA of the CDR3 is TGCGCCAGCAGCTCCGGACAGGGGGGCTCGAACACTGAAGCTTTCTTT. Protein sequence: CASSSGQGGSNTEAFF. Variable domain in full (rest from reference TRBV5-1 and TRBJ1-1): KAGVTQTPRYLIKTRGQQVTLSCSPISGHRSVSWYQQTPGQGLQFLFEYFSETQRNKGNFPGRFSGRQFSNSRSEMNVSTLELGDSALYLCASSSGQGGSNTEAFFGQGTRLTVV.

The chain combines TRBV28 with TRBJ2-3; 7 bases map to TRBD2. Germline CDR1 MDHEN, CDR2 SYDVKM. The CDR3 consists of 16 residues. Germline trimming cut 2 bases from V and 1 base from J; bases unmatched to any gene: 6. In DNA form, the CDR3 reads TGTGCCAGCAGTTTACTTTGGGGGGGAGGCACAGATACGCAGTATTTT. Translated, it gives CASSLLWGGGTDTQYF. Looking up the rest from reference TRBV28 and TRBJ2-3 gives the full variable domain: DVKVTQSSRYLVKRTGEKVFLECVQDMDHENMFWYRQDPGLGLRLIYFSYDVKMKEKGDIPEGYSVSREKKERFSLILESASTNQTSMYLCASSLLWGGGTDTQYFGPGTRLTVL.

The CDR3 sequence is CATEETGRLETQYF. CDR3 in DNA: TGTGCCACCGAGGAAACAGGGCGGTTAGAGACCCAGTACTTC. This sequence joins TRBV24-1 and TRBJ2-5, with TRBD1 as a possible D gene (6 bases). This CDR3 contains 14 residues. Trimming cost V 9 bases and J 4 bases, with 17 bases left between them. Germline CDR1 is KGHDR and CDR2 is SFDVKD.

The chain has TRBV6-5 and TRBJ2-4, with D possibly TRBD2 on 7 matching bases. This CDR3 region has 12 residues. Looked up from germline, CDR1 is MNHEY and CDR2 is SVGAGI. Trimming removed 6 bases at V and 14 bases at J, with 17 bases between. As DNA, the CDR3 is TGTGCCAGCAGCCCCCCCACAGGGAGGGAGTACTTC. Its protein is CASSPPTGREYF.

The chain joins TRBV10-3 to TRBJ1-3, with no clear D. CDR1 is ENHRY, CDR2 SYGVKD, per germline. V shed 10 bases and J shed 0 bases, with 13 bases lying between them. This CDR3 contains 14 residues. In nucleotides, the CDR3 is TGTGCCAGTAGAGACAAGAGCTCTGGAAACACCATATATTTT. Translated: CASRDKSSGNTIYF.

CDR3 region: CASGLDRGNEQFF. Here the CDR3 DNA reads TGTGCTAGTGGTTTGGACAGGGGCAATGAGCAGTTCTTC. The V and J genes are TRBV12-5 and TRBJ2-1, with 7 bases lining up with TRBD1. Unmatched junction bases numbered 0, after V lost 1 base and J lost 6 bases. Germline CDR1 and CDR2: LGHNT and FRNRAP. This CDR3 contains 13 residues.

This clone was seen a few times. This CDR3 reads CASSQTAGGTDTQYF. In DNA, the CDR3 is TGTGCCAGCAGCCAAACGGCAGGGGGTACAGATACGCAGTATTTT. The rearrangement joins TRBV6-4 to TRBJ2-3, with 7 positions matching TRBD1. The CDR3 totals 15 residues. CDR1 MRHNA and CDR2 SNTAGT come from the germline V gene. The junction had 9 bases not matched to a gene; V was cut back by 6 bases and J by 3 bases.

The rearrangement links TRBV7-2 to TRBJ2-2, with D hard to call. Trimming shortened V by 5 bases and J by 2 bases, and 6 bases separated the two germline ends. CDR1 is SGHTA and CDR2 is FQGNSA in the germline V gene. The CDR3 length is 13 residues. The CDR3 sequence is CASSTYNTGELFF. The CDR3, as DNA: TGTGCCAGCAGCACCTACAACACCGGGGAGCTGTTTTTT.

The chain has TRBV7-2 and TRBJ1-5; D is unresolved. Trimming shortened V by 1 base and J by 7 bases, and 14 bases separated the two germline ends. Germline V gene sequence: CDR1 SGHTA, CDR2 FQGNSA. The CDR3 has 15 residues. CDR3 nucleotide sequence: TGTGCCAGCAGCTTAGAGGCAGGTACGGTACAGCCCCAGCATTTT. Translated: CASSLEAGTVQPQHF. The full variable domain, its missing parts supplied by reference TRBV7-2 and TRBJ1-5, is GAGVSQSPSNKVTEKGKDVELRCDPISGHTALYWYRQSLGQGLEFLIYFQGNSAPDKSGLPSDRFSAERTGGSVSTLTIQRTQQEDSAVYLCASSLEAGTVQPQHFGDGTRLSIL.

The chain carries TRBV4-1 and TRBJ1-3; 7 bases line up with TRBD1. The V gene end was trimmed by 1 base and the J gene end by 4 bases; junction bases not matched to a gene: 7. Looked up from germline, CDR1 is MGHRA and CDR2 is YSYEKL. CDR3 size: 16 residues. The CDR3, as DNA: TGCGCCAGCAGCCAAGGACCCCCGGGACAGGGAAACACCATATATTTT. The encoded protein is CASSQGPPGQGNTIYF.

The genes are TRBV5-6 and TRBJ1-1; D unclear. This CDR3 spans 16 amino acids. V was trimmed by 0 bases and J by 0 bases, leaving 12 bases between them. Germline V lookup: CDR1 SGHDT, CDR2 YYEEEE. The CDR3 coding sequence is TGTGCCAGCAGCTTGGCCGCAGGCGACATGAACACTGAAGCTTTCTTT. Its protein is CASSLAAGDMNTEAFF.

J is TRBJ1-5 and V is TRBV19; 7 bases line up with TRBD1. Germline CDR1 is LNHDA and CDR2 is SQIVND (reference sequence). The J segment lost 6 bases and the V segment lost 7 bases, leaving 15 bases of the junction unmatched. The CDR3 runs to 16 residues. The DNA for the CDR3 is TGTGCCAGTAACATAGGGGTTCGAGGGGGCTCTCAGCCCCAGCATTTT. Encoded protein: CASNIGVRGGSQPQHF.

This chain joins TRBV11-3 and TRBJ1-1; weak D call: TRBD1 (6 bases). Deletions cut 5 bases from V and 0 bases from J, with 10 bases between. Germline V lookup: CDR1 SGHNT, CDR2 YENEEA. The length of the CDR3 is 14 residues. CDR3 bases: TGTGCCAGCAGCGCCAGGGGCGTGAACACTGAAGCTTTCTTT. It encodes CASSARGVNTEAFF.

The chain links TRBV9 to TRBJ1-2; D possibly corresponds to TRBD1 (5 bases). Germline V lookup: CDR1 SGDLS, CDR2 YYNGEE. The CDR3 spans 14 residues. V lost 0 bases and J 0 bases, leaving 6 bases between the germline ends. CDR3 loop: CASSVEQANYGYTF. DNA of the CDR3: TGTGCCAGCAGCGTAGAACAGGCTAACTATGGCTACACCTTC.

This chain links TRBV19 with TRBJ1-1, with 9 nucleotides matching TRBD1. Germline assignment: CDR1 LNHDA and CDR2 SQIVND (reference sequence). V lost 4 bases, J lost 1 base, and 7 bases stayed unmatched. The CDR3 has 16 residues. CDR3 loop: CASSNRQGVTNTEAFF. The CDR3 DNA reads TGTGCCAGTAGTAACCGACAGGGGGTTACGAACACTGAAGCTTTCTTT.

There are many counts of this clone. The genes are TRBV28 and TRBJ1-2; the D gene is possibly TRBD1 (6 bases). V lost 8 bases to trimming and J lost 6 bases, with 16 bases between them. Germline V gene data show CDR1 as MDHEN and CDR2 as SYDVKM. This CDR3 is 13 amino acids long. This chain's CDR3 is CASGTYRVDGYTF. As DNA, the CDR3 is TGTGCCAGCGGTACCTACAGGGTCGATGGCTACACCTTC.

There are a few counts of this clone. The CDR3 nucleotides read TGTGCCAGTACAGGGGCGCTAGACTATGGCTACACCTTC. This translates into CASTGALDYGYTF. The chain is built from TRBV19 and TRBJ1-2; a weak D match, TRBD1 (6 bases). Germline V gene sequence: CDR1 LNHDA, CDR2 SQIVND (reference sequence). The CDR3 loop spans 13 amino acids. V lost 7 bases, J lost 3 bases, and 12 bases lay in between.